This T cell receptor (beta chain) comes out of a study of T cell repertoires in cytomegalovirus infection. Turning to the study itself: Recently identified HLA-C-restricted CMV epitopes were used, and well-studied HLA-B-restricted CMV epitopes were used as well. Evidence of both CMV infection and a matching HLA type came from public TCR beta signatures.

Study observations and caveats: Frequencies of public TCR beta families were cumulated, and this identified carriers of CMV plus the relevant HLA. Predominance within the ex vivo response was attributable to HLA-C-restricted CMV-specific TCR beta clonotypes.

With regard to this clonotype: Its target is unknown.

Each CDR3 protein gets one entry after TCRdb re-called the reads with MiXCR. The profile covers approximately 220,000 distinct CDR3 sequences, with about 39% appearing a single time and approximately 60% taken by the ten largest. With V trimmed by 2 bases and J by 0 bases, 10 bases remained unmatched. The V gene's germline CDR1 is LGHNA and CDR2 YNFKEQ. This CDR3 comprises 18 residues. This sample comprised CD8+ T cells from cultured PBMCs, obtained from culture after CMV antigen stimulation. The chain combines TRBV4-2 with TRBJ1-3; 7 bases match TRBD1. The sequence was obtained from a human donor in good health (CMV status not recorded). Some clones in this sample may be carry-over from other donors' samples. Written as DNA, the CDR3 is TGTGCCAGCAGCCAAATTTCGACAGGGACCTTCTCTGGAAACACCATATATTTT. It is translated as CASSQISTGTFSGNTIYF.